This entry lists 23 T cell receptor beta chains sequenced from one sample in a study of technical replicates of blood from several donors. Libraries were prepared by immunoSEQ multiplex PCR; TCRdb keeps only in-frame clonotypes and omits some of them. Of 74,000 or so clones listed, 85% to 95% are singletons. The specimen was T cells isolated from PBMCs. The origin of the receptors is a human donor in good health.

The V call is TRBV28, the J call TRBJ2-1, with TRBD1 identical over 8 bases. The length of the CDR3 is 14 residues. The V segment lost 5 bases and the J segment 10 bases; nucleotides outside the gene matches: 10. CDR1 MDHEN and CDR2 SYDVKM come from the germline V gene. As DNA, the CDR3 is TGTGCCAGCAGTCCGGGACAGGTAATGTTGGAGCAGTTCTTC. It encodes CASSPGQVMLEQFF.

V gene TRBV27 combines with J gene TRBJ2-2, with a possible D match to TRBD1 (5 bases). V shed 5 bases and J shed 4 bases, with 11 bases lying between them. Germline V CDR1 and CDR2: MNHEY, SMNVEV (reference sequence). CDR3 length equals 14 residues. The chain's CDR3 is CASSPDTSTGELFF. The CDR3 DNA reads as TGTGCCAGCAGTCCGGACACGAGCACCGGGGAGCTGTTTTTT.

J is TRBJ2-5 and V is TRBV11-2; 9 nucleotides match TRBD1. CDR3 length equals 16 residues. Per germline, CDR1 SGHAT and CDR2 FQNNGV. V lost 0 bases, J lost 2 bases, and 4 bases stayed unmatched. This CDR3 reads CASSLEIGTGQETQYF. In DNA form, the CDR3 reads TGTGCCAGCAGCTTAGAAATTGGGACAGGGCAAGAGACCCAGTACTTC.

This clone has just one count. This chain uses TRBV7-2 with TRBJ2-7, with 7 bases aligning to TRBD1. Germline assignment: CDR1 SGHTA and CDR2 FQGNSA. CDR3 length equals 16 residues. V shed 1 base, J shed 2 bases, and the junction held 8 bases outside the gene matches. In DNA form, the CDR3 reads TGTGCCAGCAGCTTAGAGACAGGGCTAAAAGCCTACGAGCAGTACTTC. This sequence encodes CASSLETGLKAYEQYF.

As concerns this clone: Compared with germline, one end of the junction differs, possibly owing to a read error. In nucleotides, the CDR3 is TGTGCTAGCAGCTTGGGACAGGTCAACTCTGGAAACACCATATATTTT. It translates to CASSLGQVNSGNTIYF. This chain uses TRBV7-7 with TRBJ1-3; TRBD1 matches 8 bases. There are 16 residues in the CDR3. Germline V gene data show CDR1 as SSHAT and CDR2 as FNYEAQ (reference sequence).

V and J are TRBV9 and TRBJ2-3; 10 bases map to TRBD2. With V trimmed by 4 bases and J by 1 base, 12 bases remained unmatched. The CDR3 is 18 residues long. CDR1 SGDLS and CDR2 YYNGEE come from the germline V gene. CDR3 in amino acids: CASSPRSWLAGGTDTQYF. The CDR3 DNA reads as TGTGCCAGCAGCCCCAGATCGTGGCTAGCGGGAGGCACAGATACGCAGTATTTT.

This chain joins TRBV10-3 and TRBJ2-2; TRBD2 agrees at 7 bases. The CDR3 contains 16 residues. Germline lookup yields CDR1 ENHRY and CDR2 SYGVKD. Trimming took 2 bases from V and 4 from J; bases not matched to a gene: 7. The CDR3, as DNA: TGTGCCATCAGTGAGGAGGCTAGCGGACTCACCGGGGAGCTGTTTTTT. It specifies CAISEEASGLTGELFF.

This clone was observed a single time. The chain joins TRBV7-3 to TRBJ2-1; 13 bases line up with TRBD2. The CDR3 is made up of 14 amino acids. V lost 5 bases, J lost 9 bases, and 4 bases stayed unmatched. Germline V gives CDR1 SGHTA, CDR2 FQGTGA. The CDR3 DNA follows: TGTGCCAGCAGCCCCCGGACTAGCGGGAGTGAGCAGTTCTTC. Translation gives CASSPRTSGSEQFF.

The table lists this clone with a few counts. The chain links TRBV27 to TRBJ2-1; D possibly corresponds to TRBD1 (5 bases). V lost 2 bases, J lost 8 bases, and 7 bases lay in between. The CDR3 has 12 residues. Germline-derived CDR1 and CDR2 are MNHEY and SMNVEV (reference sequence). In nucleotides, the CDR3 is TGTGCCAGCAGTTTAGCCAGGGATGAGCAGTTCTTC. It yields the protein CASSLARDEQFF.

The gene calls are TRBV2 and TRBJ2-2; 11 bases agree with TRBD1. The CDR3 consists of 15 residues. Germline CDR1 SNHLY, CDR2 FYNNEI. With V trimmed by 8 bases and J by 4 bases, 6 bases remained unmatched. CDR3 bases: TGTGCCAGCGAAGGACAGGGGGCGGGCACCGGGGAGCTGTTTTTT. Protein sequence: CASEGQGAGTGELFF. Based on the CDR3 plus reference TRBV2 and TRBJ2-2, the full variable domain is EPEVTQTPSHQVTQMGQEVILRCVPISNHLYFYWYRQILGQKVEFLVSFYNNEISEKSEIFDDQFSVERPDGSNFTLKIRSTKLEDSAMYFCASEGQGAGTGELFFGEGSRLTVL.

The chain has TRBV27 and TRBJ2-1; 8 bases align to TRBD2. In germline, CDR1 is MNHEY, CDR2 SMNVEV (reference sequence). Trimming at V came to 8 bases and at J to 0 bases, leaving 12 bases not matched to a gene. The CDR3 is 17 amino acids. This CDR3 is CASGLLAGASSYNEQFF. The CDR3, as DNA: TGTGCCAGCGGGCTCCTAGCGGGTGCAAGCTCCTACAATGAGCAGTTCTTC.

Concerning this clone: The junction differs from germline at one of its ends, possibly a read error. The chain employs TRBV7-7 and TRBJ2-5; 9 bases line up with TRBD1. Germline V gene data show CDR1 as SSHAT and CDR2 as FNYEAQ (reference sequence). The CDR3 length is 16 residues. The CDR3 nucleotides read TGTGCTAGCAGCTTAGCCCGCAACAGGGGGCGTGAGACCCAGTACTTC. This codes for CASSLARNRGRETQYF.

This rearrangement joins TRBV7-2 to TRBJ2-2; TRBD2 is a possible D gene (6 bases). Germline V gives CDR1 SGHTA, CDR2 FQGNSA. Trimming shortened V by 0 bases and J by 2 bases, and 13 bases separated the two germline ends. The CDR3 has 17 residues. The CDR3 sequence is CASSLAPVAANTGELFF. The CDR3 DNA is TGTGCCAGCAGCTTAGCGCCGGTAGCGGCCAACACCGGGGAGCTGTTTTTT.

The rearrangement uses TRBV6-5 and TRBJ2-1, with a tentative D call TRBD1 (7 bases). Germline loops: CDR1 MNHEY, CDR2 SVGAGI. This CDR3 region has 16 residues. The ends were cut back, 4 bases at V and 7 bases at J, with 20 bases in the middle. The DNA of the CDR3 is TGTGCCAGCAGTTTCCAATGGGGGGACAGAGCAAATGAGCAGTTCTTC. The encoded protein is CASSFQWGDRANEQFF.

The rearrangement joins TRBV9 to TRBJ2-7; D may be TRBD2 (6 bases). CDR1 is SGDLS, CDR2 YYNGEE, per germline. This CDR3 is built from 15 residues. Trimming took 0 bases from V and 2 from J, leaving 12 bases between them. As DNA, the CDR3 is TGTGCCAGCAGCGTAGTAGGAGGGGACCCCTACGAGCAGTACTTC. Residues: CASSVVGGDPYEQYF.

V is TRBV28 and J is TRBJ1-1; 7 positions match TRBD1. The CDR3 runs 14 residues. Germline-derived CDR1 and CDR2 are MDHEN and SYDVKM. V lost 6 bases to trimming and J lost 5 bases; unmatched junction nucleotides: 9. The CDR3 DNA reads as TGTGCCAGCAGGCCGACAGGGTTAGAAACTGAAGCTTTCTTT. Translating gives CASRPTGLETEAFF.

This chain links TRBV11-3 with TRBJ2-7; 10 positions match TRBD2. Germline values: CDR1 SGHNT, CDR2 YENEEA. Trimming removed 1 base from V and 5 bases from J; junction bases left unmatched: 2. The CDR3 has 14 residues. CDR3 loop: CASSLGLAGHEQYF. In DNA, the CDR3 is TGTGCCAGCAGCTTAGGACTAGCGGGTCACGAGCAGTACTTC.

The chain has TRBV7-6 and TRBJ2-7; TRBD1 agrees at 10 bases. Germline trimming cut 5 bases from V and 1 base from J; bases unmatched to any gene: 8. The CDR3 runs 16 residues. Germline lookup yields CDR1 SGHVS and CDR2 FNYEAQ. For the CDR3, the DNA is TGTGCCAGCAGCCACGAAGGACAGGGGGGTTCCTACGAGCAGTACTTC. Translation: CASSHEGQGGSYEQYF.

The chain recombines TRBV5-4 with TRBJ2-5, with D perhaps TRBD1 (6 bases). The CDR3 is 13 residues long. Germline loops: CDR1 SGHNT, CDR2 YYREEE (reference sequence). Trimming removed 6 bases from V and 1 base from J, with 10 bases in between. CDR3 nucleotide sequence: TGTGCCAGCACCCTACAGGGCCAAGAGACCCAGTACTTC. Translation gives CASTLQGQETQYF.

V is TRBV4-3 and J is TRBJ1-4; TRBD1 is a possible D gene (5 bases). Trimming took 1 base from V and 3 from J, leaving 9 bases between them. Germline CDR1 and CDR2: LGHNA and YSLEER. This CDR3 region has 15 residues. The CDR3 loop reads CASSQVPGANEKLFF. For the CDR3, the DNA is TGCGCCAGCAGCCAAGTTCCGGGGGCTAATGAAAAACTGTTTTTT.

The chain couples TRBV5-1 to TRBJ2-7; a weak D match, TRBD2 (5 bases). The V gene's germline CDR1 is SGHRS and CDR2 YFSETQ. V was clipped by 4 bases and J by 5 bases, with 13 bases between them. CDR3 length: 13 residues. This CDR3 is CASSQNEGHEQYF. In nucleotides, the CDR3 is TGCGCCAGCAGCCAGAACGAGGGCCACGAGCAGTACTTC. Full variable domain (outside the CDR3, taken from reference TRBV5-1 and TRBJ2-7): KAGVTQTPRYLIKTRGQQVTLSCSPISGHRSVSWYQQTPGQGLQFLFEYFSETQRNKGNFPGRFSGRQFSNSRSEMNVSTLELGDSALYLCASSQNEGHEQYFGPGTRLTVT.

CDR3 nucleotides: TGTGCCAGCAGCAAAGGACGGGGTCGGGAAAAACTGTTTTTT. As protein: CASSKGRGREKLFF. The chain couples TRBV9 to TRBJ1-4; D call uncertain. CDR3 length: 14 amino acids. CDR1 is SGDLS, CDR2 YYNGEE, per germline. With 4 bases removed from V and 8 bases from J, the gap between germline ends came to 15 bases.

The chain carries TRBV10-3 and TRBJ1-2; 10 nucleotides align to TRBD1. The CDR3 has 14 residues. CDR1 is ENHRY, CDR2 SYGVKD, per germline. The V and J ends lost 4 bases and 8 bases, in that order; junction bases with no gene match: 7. This chain's CDR3 is CAISGGQGVGGYTF. In DNA, the CDR3 is TGTGCCATCAGTGGAGGACAGGGGGTAGGCGGCTACACCTTC.